Listed here is a single TCR beta chain. This record belongs to a study of early stage breast cancer tumors. The table came from immunoSEQ multiplex PCR; TCRdb's copy has only in-frame clones and leaves some out. Here the sample spans about 50,000 clones, over 60% being singletons. This CDR3 has 14 amino acids. Germline trimming cut 2 bases from V and 4 bases from J; bases unmatched to any gene: 0. The V gene's germline CDR1 is MRHNA and CDR2 SNTAGT. The TCR sequence derives from a person aged 25 to 45 with breast cancer. Material for sequencing was blood. V usage is TRBV6-4 and J usage is TRBJ2-3; TRBD1 aligns across 10 bases. The CDR3 is CASSDGQGADTQYF. CDR3 coding DNA: TGTGCCAGCAGTGACGGACAGGGGGCAGATACGCAGTATTTT.